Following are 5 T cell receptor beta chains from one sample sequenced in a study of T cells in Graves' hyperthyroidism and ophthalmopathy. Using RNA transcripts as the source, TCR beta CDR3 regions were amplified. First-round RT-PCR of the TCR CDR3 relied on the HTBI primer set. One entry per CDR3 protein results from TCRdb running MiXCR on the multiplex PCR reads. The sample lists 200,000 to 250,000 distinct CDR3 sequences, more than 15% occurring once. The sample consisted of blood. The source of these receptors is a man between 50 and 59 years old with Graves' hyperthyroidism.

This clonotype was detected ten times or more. The CDR3 is CSAKEGEGTDTQYF. The CDR3 region has the DNA TGCAGTGCCAAAGAAGGGGAAGGCACAGATACGCAGTATTTT. The chain recombines TRBV20-1 with TRBJ2-3, with a weak D call TRBD1 (5 bases). Germline CDR1 reads DFQATT; CDR2 reads SNEGSKA (reference sequence). The V gene lost 6 bases and the J gene lost 1 base, with 14 bases spanning the gap. The length of the CDR3 is 14 residues.

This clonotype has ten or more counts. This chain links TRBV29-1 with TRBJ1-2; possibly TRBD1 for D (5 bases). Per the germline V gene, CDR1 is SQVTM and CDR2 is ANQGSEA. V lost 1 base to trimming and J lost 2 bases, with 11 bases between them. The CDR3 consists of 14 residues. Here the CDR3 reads CSVEGGGRNYGYTF. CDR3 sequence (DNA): TGCAGCGTTGAAGGGGGGGGACGGAACTATGGCTACACCTTC.

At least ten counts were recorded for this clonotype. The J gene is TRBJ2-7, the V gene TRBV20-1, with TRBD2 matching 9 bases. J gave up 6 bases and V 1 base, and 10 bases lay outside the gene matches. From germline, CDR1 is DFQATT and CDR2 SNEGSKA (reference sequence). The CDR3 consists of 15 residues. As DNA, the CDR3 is TGCAGTGCTAGAGTTACGGCTAGCGGGAAAGTCGAGCAGTACTTC. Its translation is CSARVTASGKVEQYF.

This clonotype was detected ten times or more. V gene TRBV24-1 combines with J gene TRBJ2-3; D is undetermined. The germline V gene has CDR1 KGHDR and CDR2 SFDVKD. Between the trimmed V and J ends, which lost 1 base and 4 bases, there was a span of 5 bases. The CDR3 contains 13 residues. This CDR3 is CATSDFQADTQYF. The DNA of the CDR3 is TGTGCCACCAGTGATTTCCAGGCAGATACGCAGTATTTT.

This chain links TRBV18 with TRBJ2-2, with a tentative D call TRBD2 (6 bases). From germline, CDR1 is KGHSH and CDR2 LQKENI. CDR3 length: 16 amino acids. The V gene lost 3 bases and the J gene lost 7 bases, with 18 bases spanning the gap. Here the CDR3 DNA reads TGTGCCAGCTCACCGAACGGCCCGGGGGTAGGCGGGGAGCTGTTTTTT. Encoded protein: CASSPNGPGVGGELFF. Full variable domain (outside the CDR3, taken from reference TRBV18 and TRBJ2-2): NAGVMQNPRHLVRRRGQEARLRCSPMKGHSHVYWYRQLPEEGLKFMVYLQKENIIDESGMPKERFSAEFPKEGPSILRIQQVVRGDSAAYFCASSPNGPGVGGELFFGEGSRLTVL.